This TCR beta chain was captured by sequencing in a study of CD8 T cells in Susac syndrome. The authors reverse transcribed roughly 0.5 to 1 ug RNA with random hexamers. Amplification of TCR beta CDR3 used immunoSEQ multiplex PCR across 54 Vbeta and 13 Jbeta. Each CDR3 protein gets one entry after TCRdb re-called the immunoSEQ multiplex PCR reads with MiXCR. Altogether about 120,000 distinct CDR3 sequences are present, 80% to 95% being singletons, with the ten largest covering approximately 0.12%. The CDR3 totals 16 residues. V was pared by 1 base and J by 4 bases, with 6 bases of the junction left unmatched. The germline V gene has CDR1 LGHNA and CDR2 YNFKEQ.

The TCR was taken from a human donor in good health. The chain employs TRBV4-2 and TRBJ1-3, with 8 bases aligning to TRBD1. Specimen: CD8+ T cells from PBMCs. For the CDR3, the DNA is TGTGCCAGCAGCCAAGCCCCAGGGGGCTTAGGAAACACCATATATTTT. Encoded protein: CASSQAPGGLGNTIYF.